This T cell receptor (beta chain) was sequenced for a study of blood T cell repertoires in COVID-19. Study details: Italy, Spain and the United States were the sources of the convalescent and acute COVID-19 samples. The analysed material was cDNA or gDNA that came from T cells, B-cell-depleted T cells, or PBMCs.

Using immunoSEQ multiplex PCR, the repertoire was profiled, and TCRdb retains in-frame clones only, with some absent. The sample carries roughly 150,000 clones, 65% to 85% recorded once. This clone showed up just once. The origin of this receptor is a woman aged 70-85 years who had recovered from COVID-19. The sample comprised peripheral blood.

CDR3 in DNA: TGTGCCAGCAGTGAAAGGGGCGGGGGCCCAACCCGCACAGATACGCAGTATTTT. Translated: CASSERGGGPTRTDTQYF. J is TRBJ2-3 and V is TRBV6-1; D perhaps matches TRBD2 (7 bases). CDR3 length: 18 residues. CDR1 is MNHNS and CDR2 is SASEGT in the germline V gene. Trimming took off 2 bases at V and 1 base at J, with 19 bases between the two ends.